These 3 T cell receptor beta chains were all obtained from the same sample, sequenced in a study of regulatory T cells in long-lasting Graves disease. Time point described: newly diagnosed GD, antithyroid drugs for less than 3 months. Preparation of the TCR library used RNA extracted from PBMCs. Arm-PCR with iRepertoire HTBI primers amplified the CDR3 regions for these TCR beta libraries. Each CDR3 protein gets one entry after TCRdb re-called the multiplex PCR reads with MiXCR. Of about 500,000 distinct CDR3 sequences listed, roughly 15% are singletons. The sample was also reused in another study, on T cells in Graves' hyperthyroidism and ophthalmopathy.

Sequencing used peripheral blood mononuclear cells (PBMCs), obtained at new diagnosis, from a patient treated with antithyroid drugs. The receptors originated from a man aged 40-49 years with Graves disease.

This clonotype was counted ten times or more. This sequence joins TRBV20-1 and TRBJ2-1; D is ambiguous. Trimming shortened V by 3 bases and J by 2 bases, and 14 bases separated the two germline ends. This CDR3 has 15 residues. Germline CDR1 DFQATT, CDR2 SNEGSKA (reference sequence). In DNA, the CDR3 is TGCAGTGCTAGGGGGAAGGGCGGCCCCTACAATGAGCAGTTCTTC. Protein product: CSARGKGGPYNEQFF.

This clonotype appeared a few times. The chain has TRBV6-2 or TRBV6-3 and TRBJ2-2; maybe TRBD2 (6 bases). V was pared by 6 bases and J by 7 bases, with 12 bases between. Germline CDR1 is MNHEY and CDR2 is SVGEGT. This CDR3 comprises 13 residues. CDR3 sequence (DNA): TGTGCCAGCAGAGCCTGGACTAACGGGGAGCTGTTTTTT. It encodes CASRAWTNGELFF.

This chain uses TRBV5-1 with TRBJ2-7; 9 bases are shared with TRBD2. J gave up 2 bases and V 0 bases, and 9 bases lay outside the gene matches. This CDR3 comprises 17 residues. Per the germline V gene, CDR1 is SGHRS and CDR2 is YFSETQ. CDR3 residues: CASSLAPSGTQTYEQYF. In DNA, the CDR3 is TGCGCCAGCAGCTTGGCCCCTAGCGGGACACAGACCTACGAGCAGTACTTC.